The table lists the clone carrying this T cell receptor beta chain with a few counts. The antigen remains undetermined. This record belongs to a study of blood T cells in healthy people across ages. Germline-derived CDR1 and CDR2 are SEHNR and FQNEAQ (reference sequence). The CDR3 consists of 15 residues. Trimming took 1 base from V and 5 from J; bases not matched to a gene: 5. Primed by a sample-barcoded 5' primer and a J-beta primer mix, a second PCR proceeded for about 7 to 11 cycles. TCRdb re-derived calls from the 5' RACE reads in MiXCR, one entry per CDR3 protein. The top ten hold 2.1% of the sample, which has about 1.8 million distinct CDR3 sequences, approximately 50% seen once. Findings and limits, study-wide: Expanded clonotype changes were possibly confounded by unknown donor CMV status. With age, beta diversity per million T cells declined roughly linearly, significantly by 35 to 40.

The sequenced material came from blood. The rearrangement links TRBV7-9 to TRBJ2-1, with 7 bases fitting TRBD1. This receptor was taken from a woman in her thirties or forties in good health. The CDR3 DNA sequence: TGTGCCAGCAGCTTAGTCAGGGGGACCGACAATGAGCAGTTCTTC. Its protein product is CASSLVRGTDNEQFF.